These 8 T cell receptor beta chains originate from one sample sequenced in a study of a mutant IDH1 vaccine in newly diagnosed glioma. Documented time point: baseline, week 1 (first vaccination visit). Stated treatment: pre-vaccination baseline after standard-of-care therapy. TCRdb's table, derived via immunoSEQ multiplex PCR, lists solely in-frame clones and lacks some. The data contain about 30,000 clones, over 70% of them singletons. Sequenced here: PBMCs, sampled from a glioma patient treated with radiotherapy, temozolomide or both. Every receptor here comes from a man aged 30-40 years with glioma.

V usage is TRBV6-1 and J usage is TRBJ1-2; 9 nucleotides align to TRBD1. The CDR3 totals 13 residues. Germline V CDR1 and CDR2: MNHNS, SASEGT. V shed 6 bases, J shed 3 bases, and the junction held 2 bases outside the gene matches. The DNA for the CDR3 is TGTGCCAGCAGCTGGACAGGGGACTATGGCTACACCTTC. Translated, it gives CASSWTGDYGYTF.

The chain uses TRBV28 and TRBJ1-4, with unresolved D. V was shortened by 2 bases and J by 11 bases, with 15 bases between the two germline ends. The germline V gene has CDR1 MDHEN and CDR2 SYDVKM. This CDR3 is built from 14 residues. The CDR3 sequence is CASSLGLTIRKLFF. DNA for the CDR3: TGTGCCAGCAGTTTAGGGCTAACGATTAGGAAACTGTTTTTT.

J is TRBJ2-7 and V is TRBV7-2; unclear D gene. Trimming took 1 base from V and 6 from J, leaving 10 bases between them. Germline lookup yields CDR1 SGHTA and CDR2 FQGNSA. The CDR3 is made up of 13 amino acids. The CDR3 sequence is CASSLEAGFEQYF. The CDR3 DNA reads TGTGCCAGCAGCTTAGAGGCTGGGTTCGAGCAGTACTTC.

The gene calls are TRBV4-1 and TRBJ2-2; 7 bases align to TRBD2. From germline, CDR1 is MGHRA and CDR2 YSYEKL. V shed 5 bases, J shed 5 bases, and the junction held 20 bases outside the gene matches. The CDR3 length is 19 residues. The CDR3 region is CASSSRVRRGERKTGELFF. CDR3 DNA sequence: TGCGCCAGCAGCTCCCGAGTCCGCCGGGGGGAACGGAAGACCGGGGAGCTGTTTTTT.

The V and J genes are TRBV19 and TRBJ2-1, with TRBD1 matching over 10 bases. Trimming removed 6 bases from V and 8 bases from J; junction bases left unmatched: 10. CDR1 is LNHDA, CDR2 SQIVND, per germline (reference sequence). The CDR3 runs 15 residues. As DNA, the CDR3 is TGTGCCAGTAGACCCGGGACAGGGGCGCAGGATGAGCAGTTCTTC. It encodes CASRPGTGAQDEQFF.

This rearrangement joins TRBV5-5 to TRBJ2-6; no clear D gene. This CDR3 region has 13 residues. Germline V gene sequence: CDR1 SGHKS, CDR2 YYEKEE (reference sequence). The V gene lost 3 bases and the J gene lost 4 bases, with 5 bases spanning the gap. The CDR3 sequence: CASSSPGANVLTF. DNA for the CDR3: TGTGCCAGCAGCTCCCCCGGGGCCAACGTCCTGACTTTC.

J is TRBJ1-3 and V is TRBV5-5; D is unclear. Trimming shortened V by 0 bases and J by 4 bases, and 14 bases separated the two germline ends. Germline V gene data show CDR1 as SGHKS and CDR2 as YYEKEE (reference sequence). The CDR3 consists of 16 residues. This CDR3 reads CASSLATGFSGNTIYF. Here the CDR3 DNA reads TGTGCCAGCAGCTTGGCGACGGGCTTCTCAGGAAACACCATATATTTT. Using reference TRBV5-5 and TRBJ1-3 for the parts outside the CDR3, the full variable domain is DAGVTQSPTHLIKTRGQQVTLRCSPISGHKSVSWYQQVLGQGPQFIFQYYEKEERGRGNFPDRFSARQFPNYSSELNVNALLLGDSALYLCASSLATGFSGNTIYFGEGSWLTVV.

The genes are TRBV14 and TRBJ2-7; D remains unclear. Germline V gives CDR1 SGHDN, CDR2 FVKESK. Trimming pared 1 base from V and 3 bases from J, leaving 10 bases between. The CDR3 covers 14 residues. The DNA of the CDR3 is TGTGCCAGCAGCCAAGCAGGAGCAAGCTACGAGCAGTACTTC. As protein: CASSQAGASYEQYF.